Below, 26 T cell receptor beta chains from the same sample are listed, as sequenced in a study of T cell changes during pregnancy in multiple sclerosis. The method was immunoSEQ multiplex PCR; TCRdb's version includes in-frame clones alone and lacks a portion of them. The repertoire holds 79,000 or so clones, with approximately 90% as singletons. The material sequenced was peripheral blood, taken in the first trimester of pregnancy. Receptors originate from a female donor in good health, enrolled as a control in a pregnancy study.

The V call is TRBV6-1, the J call TRBJ2-1, with TRBD1 matching 10 bases. Germline V gives CDR1 MNHNS, CDR2 SASEGT. With 2 bases clipped from V and 6 bases from J, the junction kept 10 bases outside the gene matches. CDR3 length: 17 residues. CDR3 sequence: CASSEPRPGQGINEQFF. CDR3 bases: TGTGCCAGCAGTGAACCGCGACCGGGACAGGGGATCAATGAGCAGTTCTTC.

This clone was seen a single time. This chain connects TRBV4-3 to TRBJ1-5, with 7 bases identical to TRBD1. This CDR3 spans 18 amino acids. With 3 bases clipped from V and 3 bases from J, the junction kept 14 bases outside the gene matches. Germline CDR1 LGHNA, CDR2 YSLEER. CDR3 sequence reads: CASSHLLGQRGSNQPQHF. In DNA, the CDR3 is TGCGCCAGCAGCCACCTGTTGGGACAGCGAGGCTCCAATCAGCCCCAGCATTTT.

This clone has only one observation. V is TRBV4-3 and J is TRBJ1-5; maybe TRBD1 (5 bases). V dropped 1 base and J dropped 6 bases, with 13 bases sitting between them. The CDR3 runs 15 residues. The germline V gene has CDR1 LGHNA and CDR2 YSLEER. CDR3 protein: CASSQASRGGQPQHF. The CDR3, as DNA: TGCGCCAGCAGCCAAGCCTCTCGGGGGGGTCAGCCCCAGCATTTT.

The chain has TRBV5-4 and TRBJ2-7, with D perhaps TRBD2 (5 bases). CDR1 SGHNT and CDR2 YYREEE come from the germline V gene (reference sequence). The CDR3 contains 16 residues. The V gene lost 4 bases and the J gene lost 6 bases, with 23 bases spanning the gap. CDR3 nucleotide sequence: TGTGCCAGCAGCGCCGGACTGGACGCCCCGATCGGCGAGCAGTACTTC. Protein product: CASSAGLDAPIGEQYF.

This chain joins TRBV4-2 and TRBJ1-2; tentative D call: TRBD1 (6 bases). This CDR3 contains 15 residues. V lost 1 base to trimming and J lost 4 bases, with 13 bases between them. Germline V CDR1 and CDR2: LGHNA, YNFKEQ. CDR3 bases: TGTGCCAGCAGCCAAGTACAGGGCGGCGGCTATGGCTACACCTTC. Its translation: CASSQVQGGGYGYTF.

In this sample, this clone turned up once. The J gene is TRBJ2-1, the V gene TRBV6-6; D unresolved. The CDR3 runs 13 residues. Trimming took 4 bases from V and 7 from J, leaving 11 bases between them. Germline V CDR1 and CDR2: MNHNY, SVGAGI (reference sequence). CDR3 sequence reads: CASSSHLSNEQFF. The CDR3 DNA sequence: TGTGCCAGCAGTTCCCATTTGAGTAATGAGCAGTTCTTC.

V and J are TRBV4-3 and TRBJ1-2, with TRBD1 matching over 10 bases. The V gene end was trimmed by 5 bases and the J gene end by 5 bases; junction bases not matched to a gene: 8. Germline CDR1 is LGHNA and CDR2 is YSLEER. This CDR3 has 15 residues. The CDR3 reads CASSRTGTGAYGYTF. The CDR3, as DNA: TGCGCCAGCAGCAGGACAGGGACAGGGGCGTATGGCTACACCTTC.

The V and J genes are TRBV4-3 and TRBJ1-1, with 8 bases lining up with TRBD1. The germline CDR1 and CDR2 sequences are LGHNA and YSLEER. The CDR3 loop spans 15 amino acids. The junction had 2 bases not matched to a gene; V was cut back by 2 bases and J by 0 bases. CDR3 region: CASSQTGGVNTEAFF. The CDR3, as DNA: TGCGCCAGCAGCCAAACAGGGGGGGTGAACACTGAAGCTTTCTTT.

The gene calls are TRBV9 and TRBJ1-4; 10 nucleotides agree with TRBD1. This CDR3 spans 18 amino acids. CDR1 and CDR2 from the germline V gene are SGDLS and YYNGEE. The V gene end was trimmed by 4 bases and the J gene end by 2 bases; junction bases not matched to a gene: 11. CDR3 region: CASSSRLLGQGTNEKLFF. CDR3 bases: TGTGCCAGCAGCTCCAGGCTTTTGGGACAGGGGACTAATGAAAAACTGTTTTTT. Filled out from reference TRBV9 and TRBJ1-4, the complete variable domain reads DSGVTQTPKHLITATGQRVTLRCSPRSGDLSVYWYQQSLDQGLQFLIQYYNGEERAKGNILERFSAQQFPDLHSELNLSSLELGDSALYFCASSSRLLGQGTNEKLFFGSGTQLSVL.

The J gene is TRBJ2-7, the V gene TRBV11-1, with TRBD1 matching over 9 bases. In germline, CDR1 is SGHAT, CDR2 FQDESV (reference sequence). V was pared by 1 base and J by 3 bases, with 4 bases of the junction left unmatched. This CDR3 is 15 amino acids long. This CDR3 reads CASSLGDRVGYEQYF. CDR3 nucleotide sequence: TGTGCCAGCAGCTTAGGGGACAGGGTAGGCTACGAGCAGTACTTC. Full variable domain (missing parts from reference TRBV11-1 and TRBJ2-7): EAEVAQSPRYKITEKSQAVAFWCDPISGHATLYWYRQILGQGPELLVQFQDESVVDDSQLPKDRFSAERLKGVDSTLKIQPAELGDSAMYLCASSLGDRVGYEQYFGPGTRLTVT.

The rearrangement uses TRBV6-5 and TRBJ1-4; D gene ambiguous. Germline V CDR1 and CDR2: MNHEY, SVGAGI. The CDR3 contains 15 residues. V was trimmed by 5 bases and J by 8 bases, leaving 18 bases between them. This chain's CDR3 is CASSTGRGRGEKLFF. For the CDR3, the DNA is TGTGCCAGCAGTACCGGACGGGGTAGAGGGGAAAAACTGTTTTTT.

The DNA of the CDR3 is TGTGCCAGCAGCCCCCGGTCGGTGGCTAGCGGGGGCTCCAATACGCAGTATTTT. Its translation is CASSPRSVASGGSNTQYF. The chain carries TRBV4-2 and TRBJ2-3; 10 bases are shared with TRBD2. With V trimmed by 4 bases and J by 7 bases, 17 bases remained unmatched. Germline V gene lookup returns CDR1 LGHNA and CDR2 YNFKEQ. The CDR3 extends over 18 amino acids.

A single count supports this clone. This sequence joins TRBV9 and TRBJ2-3; 12 positions agree with TRBD2. Germline trimming cut 3 bases from V and 0 bases from J; bases unmatched to any gene: 2. The CDR3 contains 16 residues. Germline assignment: CDR1 SGDLS and CDR2 YYNGEE. CDR3 nucleotides: TGTGCCAGCAGCGGGACTAGCGGGACTAGCACAGATACGCAGTATTTT. It codes for CASSGTSGTSTDTQYF.

V usage is TRBV7-2 and J usage is TRBJ2-7, with 11 bases lining up with TRBD2. With V trimmed by 5 bases and J by 1 base, 4 bases remained unmatched. In germline, CDR1 is SGHTA, CDR2 FQGNSA. The CDR3 covers 15 residues. This CDR3 is CASSPRLAGSYEQYF. CDR3 DNA sequence: TGTGCCAGCAGCCCGAGACTAGCGGGGTCCTACGAGCAGTACTTC.

The chain carries TRBV11-2 and TRBJ2-7; D may be TRBD2 (6 bases). There are 15 residues in the CDR3. The germline gives CDR1 SGHAT, CDR2 FQNNGV. V was pared by 2 bases and J by 5 bases, with 16 bases between. CDR3 in amino acids: CASSLSNGGGNEQYF. CDR3 nucleotides: TGTGCCAGCAGCTTAAGTAACGGGGGTGGAAACGAGCAGTACTTC.

The rearrangement uses TRBV27 and TRBJ2-1, with no clear D. From germline, CDR1 is MNHEY and CDR2 SMNVEV (reference sequence). This CDR3 has 13 amino acids. Trimming stripped 2 bases from V and 10 bases from J, with 12 bases between. The CDR3 DNA follows: TGTGCCAGCAGTTTAAATCCCTCCCGGGAGCAGTTCTTC. Translating it yields CASSLNPSREQFF.

The chain carries TRBV5-1 and TRBJ1-2; D is possibly TRBD1 (6 bases). With 1 base removed from V and 5 bases from J, the gap between germline ends came to 27 bases. The CDR3 is 19 amino acids. The germline CDR1 and CDR2 sequences are SGHRS and YFSETQ. The CDR3 DNA reads as TGCGCCAGCAGCTTGAATCGGATGGGGGCCGGCGACCCCATTTATGGCTACACCTTC. It translates to CASSLNRMGAGDPIYGYTF.

The count of this clone is one. The chain is built from TRBV6-5 and TRBJ1-2, with a tentative D call TRBD1 (5 bases). This CDR3 spans 15 amino acids. Per germline, CDR1 MNHEY and CDR2 SVGAGI. Trimming removed 6 bases at V and 1 base at J, with 15 bases between. The CDR3: CASRRQSRVNYGYTF. CDR3 bases: TGTGCCAGCAGACGACAATCCAGGGTTAACTATGGCTACACCTTC.

The chain employs TRBV19 and TRBJ2-6, with D perhaps matching TRBD1 (6 bases). Germline loops: CDR1 LNHDA, CDR2 SQIVND (reference sequence). The CDR3 runs 18 residues. Between the trimmed V and J ends, which lost 9 bases and 4 bases, there was a span of 25 bases. CDR3 sequence: CASVSKGQGNSGANVLTF. CDR3 sequence (DNA): TGTGCCAGCGTTTCAAAGGGCCAGGGGAATTCAGGGGCCAACGTCCTGACTTTC.

V and J are TRBV9 and TRBJ1-3; 7 bases align to TRBD1. This CDR3 is built from 13 residues. J gave up 2 bases and V 7 bases, and 3 bases lay outside the gene matches. Germline values: CDR1 SGDLS, CDR2 YYNGEE. Here the CDR3 DNA reads TGTGCCAGCGCCAGGGGGACTGGAAACACCATATATTTT. Encoded protein: CASARGTGNTIYF.

The rearrangement uses TRBV2 and TRBJ2-3; the D gene is possibly TRBD2 (6 bases). Trimming removed 6 bases at V and 0 bases at J, with 16 bases between. The germline V gene encodes CDR1 SNHLY and CDR2 FYNNEI. This CDR3 is built from 16 residues. The CDR3, as DNA: TGTGCCAGCAGCCGAAAGGGCGGGGCTAGCACAGATACGCAGTATTTT. It yields the protein CASSRKGGASTDTQYF.

V is TRBV14 and J is TRBJ2-5; 7 positions agree with TRBD2. The germline V gene has CDR1 SGHDN and CDR2 FVKESK. The CDR3 length is 17 residues. The V segment lost 2 bases and the J segment 5 bases; nucleotides outside the gene matches: 14. The CDR3 coding sequence is TGTGCCAGCAGCCAAACGATAGCGGGCCAGCTTGAGGAGACCCAGTACTTC. Translating it yields CASSQTIAGQLEETQYF.

The J gene is TRBJ2-6, the V gene TRBV27; weak D call: TRBD1 (5 bases). Germline CDR1 reads MNHEY; CDR2 reads SMNVEV (reference sequence). Trimming took 8 bases from V and 0 from J, leaving 14 bases between them. The CDR3 runs 16 residues. CDR3 protein: CASAPRVTSGANVLTF. DNA of the CDR3: TGTGCCAGCGCCCCCAGGGTGACCTCTGGGGCCAACGTCCTGACTTTC.

V usage is TRBV4-1 and J usage is TRBJ2-1, with 9 bases identical to TRBD1. The germline CDR1 and CDR2 sequences are MGHRA and YSYEKL. V lost 2 bases, J lost 7 bases, and 9 bases stayed unmatched. The CDR3 extends over 16 amino acids. The CDR3 bases are TGCGCCAGCAGCCAACGACAGGGGGTTCTCTGGAATGAGCAGTTCTTC. It codes for CASSQRQGVLWNEQFF.

The rearrangement uses TRBV28 and TRBJ2-3; 11 nucleotides line up with TRBD2. The CDR3 is 20 amino acids. Germline CDR1 and CDR2: MDHEN and SYDVKM. Trimming at V came to 8 bases and at J to 3 bases, leaving 22 bases not matched to a gene. The CDR3: CASLGLAANRPSRVTDTQYF. The CDR3 DNA is TGTGCCAGCCTGGGACTAGCGGCGAACCGGCCATCCCGAGTGACAGATACGCAGTATTTT.

The chain recombines TRBV5-4 with TRBJ2-2; 14 bases agree with TRBD2. CDR1 SGHNT and CDR2 YYREEE come from the germline V gene (reference sequence). The CDR3 is made up of 16 amino acids. J lost 6 bases, V lost 4 bases, and 5 bases had no gene match. CDR3 in DNA: TGTGCCAGCAGCCGACTAGCGGGGGGGCCCCCCGGGGAGCTGTTTTTT. Translation: CASSRLAGGPPGELFF.